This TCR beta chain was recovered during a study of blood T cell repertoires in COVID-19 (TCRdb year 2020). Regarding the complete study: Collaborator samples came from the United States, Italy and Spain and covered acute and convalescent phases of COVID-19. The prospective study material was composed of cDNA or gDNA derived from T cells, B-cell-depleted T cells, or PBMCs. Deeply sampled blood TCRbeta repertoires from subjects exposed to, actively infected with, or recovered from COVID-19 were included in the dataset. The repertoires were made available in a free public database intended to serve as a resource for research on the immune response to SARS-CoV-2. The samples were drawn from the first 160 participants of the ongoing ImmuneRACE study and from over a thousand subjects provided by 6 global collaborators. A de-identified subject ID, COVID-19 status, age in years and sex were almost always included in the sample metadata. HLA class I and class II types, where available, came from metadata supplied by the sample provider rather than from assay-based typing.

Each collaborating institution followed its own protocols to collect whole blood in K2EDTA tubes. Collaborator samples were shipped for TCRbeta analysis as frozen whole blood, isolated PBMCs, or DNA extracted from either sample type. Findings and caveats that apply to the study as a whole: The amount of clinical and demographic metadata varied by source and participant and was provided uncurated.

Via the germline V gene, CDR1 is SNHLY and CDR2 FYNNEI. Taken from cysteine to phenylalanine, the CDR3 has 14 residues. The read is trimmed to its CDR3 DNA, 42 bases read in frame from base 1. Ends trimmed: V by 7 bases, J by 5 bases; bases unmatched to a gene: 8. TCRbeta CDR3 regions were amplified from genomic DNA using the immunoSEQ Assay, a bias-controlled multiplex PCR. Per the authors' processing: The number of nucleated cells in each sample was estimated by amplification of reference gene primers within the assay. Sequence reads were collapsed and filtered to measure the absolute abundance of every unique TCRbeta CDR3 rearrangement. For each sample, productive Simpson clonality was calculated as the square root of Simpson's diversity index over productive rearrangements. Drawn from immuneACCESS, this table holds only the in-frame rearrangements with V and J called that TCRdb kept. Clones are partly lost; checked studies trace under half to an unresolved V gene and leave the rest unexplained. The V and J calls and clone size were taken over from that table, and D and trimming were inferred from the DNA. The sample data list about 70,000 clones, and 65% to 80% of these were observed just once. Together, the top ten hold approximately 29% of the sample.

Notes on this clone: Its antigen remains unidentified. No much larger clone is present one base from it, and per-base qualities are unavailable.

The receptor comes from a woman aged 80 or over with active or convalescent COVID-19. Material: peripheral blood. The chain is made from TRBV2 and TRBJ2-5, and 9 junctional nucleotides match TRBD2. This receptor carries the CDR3 CASKRGGEGETQYF. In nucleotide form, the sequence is TGTGCCAGCAAGCGCGGGGGGGAGGGCGAGACCCAGTACTTC.